These 20 T cell receptor beta chains share one sample of origin, sequenced in a study of T cells in Graves' hyperthyroidism and ophthalmopathy. Template material for amplifying TCR beta CDR3 regions consisted of RNA transcripts. The study used the HTBI primer set for a first-round RT-PCR of the TCR CDR3. TCRdb re-derived calls from the multiplex PCR reads in MiXCR, one entry per CDR3 protein. The table records about 640,000 distinct CDR3 sequences, less than 25% of them present only once. Sequencing used blood. These TCRs come from a young man with Graves' ophthalmopathy.

The chain links TRBV6-2 or TRBV6-3 to TRBJ2-7, with 7 bases matching TRBD2. V dropped 7 bases and J dropped 4; count of bases not matched to a gene: 13. The CDR3 is 15 residues long. Germline loops: CDR1 MNHEY, CDR2 SVGEGT. CDR3 sequence: CASNPTGRAGYEQYF. For the CDR3, the DNA is TGTGCCAGCAACCCCACTGGGAGGGCCGGATACGAGCAGTACTTC.

This clonotype showed up many times. The chain is built from TRBV27 and TRBJ2-5; TRBD1 agrees at 8 bases. Germline assignment: CDR1 MNHEY and CDR2 SMNVEV (reference sequence). This CDR3 has 15 amino acids. The V and J ends lost 5 bases and 5 bases, in that order; junction bases with no gene match: 10. CDR3 loop: CASSENRGVRETQYF. CDR3 bases: TGTGCCAGCAGTGAAAACAGGGGGGTTAGGGAGACCCAGTACTTC.

The chain links TRBV9 to TRBJ2-3, with D maybe TRBD2 (5 bases). CDR3 size: 13 residues. CDR1 is SGDLS and CDR2 is YYNGEE in the germline V gene. V lost 4 bases and J lost 4, with 10 bases in between. In DNA, the CDR3 is TGTGCCAGCAGCCTAGGACTGTCAGATACGCAGTATTTT. This gives the protein CASSLGLSDTQYF.

The sample holds a few counts of this clonotype. The gene calls are TRBV14 and TRBJ2-3, with TRBD2 matching over 15 bases. The CDR3 contains 19 residues. V trimming: 4 bases; J trimming: 0 bases; junction bases outside the gene matches: 8. In germline, CDR1 is SGHDN, CDR2 FVKESK. CDR3 residues: CASSLGTSGRSPSTDTQYF. The CDR3 DNA follows: TGTGCCAGCAGCCTCGGGACTAGCGGGAGGTCCCCTAGCACAGATACGCAGTATTTT.

The V gene is TRBV10-3, the J gene TRBJ1-1, with D unresolved. This CDR3 has 12 amino acids. In germline, CDR1 is ENHRY, CDR2 SYGVKD. Trimming shortened V by 2 bases and J by 11 bases, and 12 bases separated the two germline ends. The CDR3 sequence is CAISEARADAFF. For the CDR3, the DNA is TGTGCCATCAGTGAGGCGAGGGCGGATGCTTTCTTT.

This sequence joins TRBV29-1 and TRBJ1-1; D unclear. The V and J ends lost 4 bases and 4 bases respectively, with 13 bases between them. Per germline, CDR1 SQVTM and CDR2 ANQGSEA. The CDR3 covers 13 residues. The CDR3 protein is CSVAEGVGTEAFF. As DNA, the CDR3 is TGCAGCGTTGCAGAGGGTGTCGGCACTGAAGCTTTCTTT. The variable domain in full, completed from reference TRBV29-1 and TRBJ1-1, reads SAVISQKPSRDICQRGTSLTIQCQVDSQVTMMFWYRQQPGQSLTLIATANQGSEATYESGFVIDKFPISRPNLTFSTLTVSNMSPEDSSIYLCSVAEGVGTEAFFGQGTRLTVV.

There are a few counts of this clonotype. V usage is TRBV20-1 and J usage is TRBJ2-2; D is ambiguous. CDR3 length equals 13 residues. Germline lookup yields CDR1 DFQATT and CDR2 SNEGSKA (reference sequence). V was cut by 1 base and J by 4 bases, with 7 bases left in between. The CDR3, as DNA: TGCAGTGCTAGAGGAGTACCCACCGGGGAGCTGTTTTTT. This translates into CSARGVPTGELFF.

This clonotype was detected a few times. V usage is TRBV20-1 and J usage is TRBJ2-5; 9 nucleotides agree with TRBD1. The length of the CDR3 is 22 residues. J lost 2 bases, V lost 0 bases, and 25 bases had no gene match. CDR1 is DFQATT and CDR2 is SNEGSKA in the germline V gene (reference sequence). The CDR3 sequence is CSARDLVGAPRDRATPQETQYF. DNA for the CDR3: TGCAGTGCTAGAGATCTGGTTGGGGCTCCCCGGGACAGGGCCACCCCACAAGAGACCCAGTACTTC.

The chain carries TRBV27 and TRBJ1-6; perhaps TRBD1 as D (5 bases). The CDR3 loop spans 15 amino acids. Germline CDR1 reads MNHEY; CDR2 reads SMNVEV (reference sequence). The germline V and J ends were trimmed by 6 bases and 0 bases, with 9 bases remaining between them. The CDR3 DNA reads TGTGCCAGCAGACGACAGCTCTCCTATAATTCACCCCTCCACTTT. This gives the protein CASRRQLSYNSPLHF.

Turning to this clonotype: Its ends do not fully match the called genes, so a read error is possible. V and J are TRBV9 and TRBJ2-1; D may be TRBD2 (5 bases). Looked up from germline, CDR1 is SGDLS and CDR2 is YYNGEE. The CDR3 totals 16 residues. The CDR3: CASSVGGSNSCNEQFF. CDR3 nucleotides: TGTGCCAGCAGCGTAGGAGGGAGCAACTCCTGCAATGAGCAGTTCTTC.

This sequence joins TRBV5-6 and TRBJ2-7; no clear D gene. CDR3 length: 14 amino acids. Looked up from germline, CDR1 is SGHDT and CDR2 is YYEEEE. V was shortened by 0 bases and J by 3 bases, with 10 bases between the two germline ends. The CDR3 region is CASSLGHLNYEQYF. The CDR3 nucleotides are TGTGCCAGCAGCTTGGGACACCTAAACTACGAGCAGTACTTC.

This clonotype was picked up a small number of times. The rearrangement joins TRBV27 to TRBJ1-5; the match to TRBD1 covers 7 bases. The CDR3 length is 15 residues. Germline values: CDR1 MNHEY, CDR2 SMNVEV (reference sequence). J was trimmed by 4 bases and V by 2 bases; bases with no gene match: 5. CDR3 sequence: CASSLKGTVNQPQHF. CDR3 in DNA: TGTGCCAGCAGTTTAAAGGGGACAGTTAATCAGCCCCAGCATTTT.

This clonotype showed up just a few times. V is TRBV15 and J is TRBJ2-5; D gene ambiguous. This CDR3 comprises 14 residues. Germline V gene sequence: CDR1 LNHNV, CDR2 YYDKDF (reference sequence). V lost 1 base to trimming and J lost 2 bases, with 8 bases between them. This chain's CDR3 is CATSRGGGQETQYF. The CDR3 DNA reads as TGTGCCACCAGCAGAGGGGGTGGTCAAGAGACCCAGTACTTC.

This chain uses TRBV27 with TRBJ2-1; D gene unclear. The V gene's germline CDR1 is MNHEY and CDR2 SMNVEV (reference sequence). The CDR3 consists of 15 residues. Trimming cost V 2 bases and J 3 bases, with 11 bases left between them. CDR3: CASSLGQWGYNEQFF. For the CDR3, the DNA is TGTGCCAGCAGTTTAGGTCAGTGGGGCTACAATGAGCAGTTCTTC.

The rearrangement joins TRBV7-2 to TRBJ2-7; D call uncertain. This CDR3 is built from 12 residues. V was clipped by 3 bases and J by 12 bases, with 15 bases between them. Germline loops: CDR1 SGHTA, CDR2 FQGNSA. CDR3 bases: TGTGCCAGCAGCTTCATGAGTGGAGTGCGGTACTTC. It translates to CASSFMSGVRYF.

CDR3 protein: CASSPQVPATANYGYTF. The CDR3 nucleotides are TGTGCCAGCTCACCACAAGTACCCGCGACAGCGAACTATGGCTACACCTTC. V gene TRBV18 combines with J gene TRBJ1-2; a weak D match, TRBD1 (5 bases). This CDR3 is built from 17 residues. CDR1 is KGHSH, CDR2 LQKENI, per germline. V lost 1 base and J 2 bases, leaving 17 bases between the germline ends.

This clonotype was observed many times. The chain combines TRBV6-1 with TRBJ1-2; a possible D gene is TRBD1 (5 bases). CDR1 is MNHNS, CDR2 SASEGT, per germline. V was trimmed by 7 bases and J by 8 bases, leaving 11 bases between them. The length of the CDR3 is 11 residues. The CDR3: CASKSGRGYTF. Here the CDR3 DNA reads TGTGCCAGCAAGTCGGGGCGAGGCTACACCTTC.

This clonotype was seen more than once but under ten times. V and J are TRBV29-1 and TRBJ2-7, with D unclear. Trimming removed 3 bases at V and 3 bases at J, with 6 bases between. This CDR3 has 11 amino acids. The V gene's germline CDR1 is SQVTM and CDR2 ANQGSEA. In nucleotides, the CDR3 is TGCAGCGTTGAGAACAGCTACGAGCAGTACTTC. Protein product: CSVENSYEQYF.

The chain links TRBV29-1 to TRBJ1-3; the D gene is possibly TRBD1 (5 bases). This CDR3 spans 14 amino acids. Germline V CDR1 and CDR2: SQVTM, ANQGSEA. V lost 5 bases and J lost 3, with 14 bases in between. CDR3 region: CSVLDNTNGNTIYF. The CDR3, as DNA: TGCAGCGTTCTGGACAATACTAATGGAAACACCATATATTTT.

V and J are TRBV19 and TRBJ1-2, with TRBD1 as a possible D gene (5 bases). V was clipped by 6 bases and J by 8 bases, with 10 bases between them. CDR3 length: 11 amino acids. Looked up from germline, CDR1 is LNHDA and CDR2 is SQIVND (reference sequence). CDR3 nucleotides: TGTGCCAGTAGCCTCGGGACGGGCTACACCTTC. Its translation is CASSLGTGYTF.